The source of this T cell receptor beta chain is a study of early T cells in non-severe SARS-CoV-2 infection. Overall study: Bulk RNA from unsorted whole blood was sequenced; chains were unpaired. Study results and limitations: VDJdb matches were skewed toward anti-spike CD8 T cell responses.

Researchers attached unique molecular identifiers to individual cDNA molecules. TCRdb ran MiXCR on the 5' RACE reads and lists one entry per CDR3 protein. The sample lists some 51,000 distinct CDR3 sequences, about 16% occurring once. This clonotype has a handful of counts. Its cognate antigen is unknown. CDR1 and CDR2 (germline): SNHLY, FYNNEI. The V and J ends lost 3 bases and 4 bases respectively, with 12 bases between them. This CDR3 has 14 amino acids. The chain employs TRBV2 and TRBJ1-2; perhaps TRBD1 as D (5 bases). Source: whole blood, taken at baseline. The TCR originated in an adult who was a healthcare worker with PCR-confirmed SARS-CoV-2 infection or an uninfected control (not recorded which). The DNA for the CDR3 is TGTGCCAGCAGTGACCCGACAGCCCGCTATGGCTACACCTTC. Its protein product is CASSDPTARYGYTF. Full variable domain (outside the CDR3, taken from reference TRBV2 and TRBJ1-2): EPEVTQTPSHQVTQMGQEVILRCVPISNHLYFYWYRQILGQKVEFLVSFYNNEISEKSEIFDDQFSVERPDGSNFTLKIRSTKLEDSAMYFCASSDPTARYGYTFGSGTRLTVV.